This record looks at one TCR beta chain sequence and its context. Some clones are missing from TCRdb's copy, which holds only in-frame ones; the method was immunoSEQ multiplex PCR. The table records 150,000 to 200,000 clones, about 80% of them present only once. This sample was taken from a study of cytomegalovirus exposure and HLA in healthy donors. The TCR comes from a woman under 30 in good health and CMV-seropositive. Sequenced: PBMCs.

The CDR3 spells CASSTTGSDTQYF. CDR3 in DNA: TGTGCCAGCAGTACGACGGGGTCAGATACGCAGTATTTT. The gene calls are TRBV27 and TRBJ2-3, with D possibly being TRBD2 (5 bases). Looked up from germline, CDR1 is MNHEY and CDR2 is SMNVEV (reference sequence). Trimming took 5 bases from V and 4 from J, leaving 10 bases between them. The CDR3 is 13 residues long.